This T cell receptor beta chain originates from a study of blood T cells in healthy people across ages. Aged about 6 to 95, donors were systemically healthy Caucasians from Russia. Study-level findings and limits: There was no known CMV status for donors, so expanded clonotype changes were possibly confounded. Total diversity from one million sequenced T cells was likely underestimated.

A second PCR, run for 7 to 11 cycles, used a sample-barcoded 5' primer plus a J-beta primer mix. Via MiXCR, TCRdb re-called the 5' RACE reads, giving one row per CDR3 protein. The sample records roughly 1.9 million distinct CDR3 sequences, around 42% being singletons. As regards this clonotype: Its antigen is currently unknown.

Germline CDR1 KGHSH, CDR2 LQKENI. V lost 3 bases, J lost 0 bases, and 2 bases stayed unmatched. The CDR3 totals 14 residues. Sequencing was done on a sample of blood. The TCR was taken from a human donor in good health. The V gene is TRBV18, the J gene TRBJ2-7, with 7 nucleotides matching TRBD1. The CDR3 DNA reads TGTGCCAGCTCACCGGGACAGAACTCCTACGAGCAGTACTTC. This gives the protein CASSPGQNSYEQYF.